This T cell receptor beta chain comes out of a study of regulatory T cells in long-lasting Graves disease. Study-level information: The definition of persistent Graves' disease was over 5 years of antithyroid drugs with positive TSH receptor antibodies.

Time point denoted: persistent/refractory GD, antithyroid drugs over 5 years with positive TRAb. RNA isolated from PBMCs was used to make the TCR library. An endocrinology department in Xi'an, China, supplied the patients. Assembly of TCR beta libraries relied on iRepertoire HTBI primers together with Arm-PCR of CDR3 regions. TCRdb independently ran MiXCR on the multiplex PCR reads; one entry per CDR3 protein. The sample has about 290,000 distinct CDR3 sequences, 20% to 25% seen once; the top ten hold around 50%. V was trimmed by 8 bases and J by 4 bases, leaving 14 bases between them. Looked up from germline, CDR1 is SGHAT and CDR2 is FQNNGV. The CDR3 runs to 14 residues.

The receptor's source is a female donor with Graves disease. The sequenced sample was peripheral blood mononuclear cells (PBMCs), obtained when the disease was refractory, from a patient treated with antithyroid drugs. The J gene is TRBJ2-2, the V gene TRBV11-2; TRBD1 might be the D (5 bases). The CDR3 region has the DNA TGTGCCAGCGAAACAGGCCCATTCACCGGGGAGCTGTTTTTT. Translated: CASETGPFTGELFF.